The 28 T cell receptor beta chains in this list originate from one sample, sequenced in a study of T-cell memory formation after mild COVID-19. TCRdb redid the calling of the 5' RACE reads with MiXCR, one entry per CDR3 protein. This table holds approximately 150,000 distinct CDR3 sequences, about 5.5% found once. Sample: PBMCs or a T cell subset sorted from them (not recorded which). These receptors were obtained from an adult woman who had mild COVID-19 (a few samples of this study predate the infection). Cell type and time point are not known.

This clonotype occurred many times. The chain uses TRBV2 and TRBJ2-1; 8 positions agree with TRBD2. With V trimmed by 8 bases and J by 5 bases, 5 bases remained unmatched. The CDR3 has 13 residues. The V gene's germline CDR1 is SNHLY and CDR2 FYNNEI. As DNA, the CDR3 is TGTGCCAGCGGACTAGCTGTAGACAATGAGCAGTTCTTC. Translating it yields CASGLAVDNEQFF.

There are a few counts of this clonotype. The chain links TRBV7-2 to TRBJ2-1; TRBD1 matches 8 bases. J lost 7 bases, V lost 1 base, and 3 bases had no gene match. This CDR3 has 14 amino acids. Germline V gene data show CDR1 as SGHTA and CDR2 as FQGNSA. The CDR3 region is CASSLGTGINEQFF. In nucleotides, the CDR3 is TGTGCCAGCAGCTTAGGGACAGGGATTAATGAGCAGTTCTTC.

The rearrangement joins TRBV12-3 or TRBV12-4 to TRBJ2-5, with 11 bases matching TRBD2. There are 19 residues in the CDR3. The trim removed 3 bases at V and 0 bases at J, leaving 12 bases unmatched. This chain's CDR3 is CASSFYRGTSGGYQETQYF. The CDR3 nucleotides are TGTGCCAGCAGTTTCTACCGGGGAACTAGCGGGGGTTACCAAGAGACCCAGTACTTC.

In this sample, this clonotype turned up a few times. The chain has TRBV7-9 and TRBJ1-4, with D unclear. The CDR3 extends over 12 amino acids. The germline CDR1 and CDR2 sequences are SEHNR and FQNEAQ (reference sequence). V dropped 5 bases and J dropped 7 bases, with 8 bases sitting between them. The CDR3 bases are TGTGCCAGCAGCCGCTCCGGTGAAAAACTGTTTTTT. Its protein is CASSRSGEKLFF.

This clonotype showed up just a few times. The CDR3 spells CASSWRGQGGEQFF. Here the CDR3 DNA reads TGTGCCAGCAGCTGGCGGGGACAGGGCGGTGAGCAGTTCTTC. The chain carries TRBV7-6 and TRBJ2-1; the match to TRBD1 covers 9 bases. This CDR3 has 14 residues. Germline trimming cut 4 bases from V and 9 bases from J; bases unmatched to any gene: 7. Germline loops: CDR1 SGHVS, CDR2 FNYEAQ. The variable domain in full, completed from reference TRBV7-6 and TRBJ2-1, reads GAGVSQSPRYKVTKRGQDVALRCDPISGHVSLYWYRQALGQGPEFLTYFNYEAQQDKSGLPNDRFSAERPEGSISTLTIQRTEQRDSAMYRCASSWRGQGGEQFFGPGTRLTVL.

V is TRBV12-3 or TRBV12-4 and J is TRBJ1-5; D gene uncertain. This CDR3 comprises 15 residues. Trimming removed 2 bases at V and 2 bases at J, with 10 bases between. The CDR3 region is CASSLTHGGNQPQHF. For the CDR3, the DNA is TGTGCCAGCAGTTTAACGCATGGTGGCAATCAGCCCCAGCATTTT.

This clonotype has more than one count but fewer than ten. The CDR3, as DNA: TGTGCCAGCAGCGGACCAACTAGAACTAGCTCCTACGAGCAGTACTTC. It codes for CASSGPTRTSSYEQYF. The gene calls are TRBV12-3 or TRBV12-4 and TRBJ2-7, with TRBD2 as a possible D gene (5 bases). The V and J ends lost 6 bases and 0 bases respectively, with 18 bases between them. This CDR3 is 16 amino acids long.

This clonotype showed up many times. V gene TRBV5-6 combines with J gene TRBJ2-1; TRBD2 aligns across 7 bases. Per germline, CDR1 SGHDT and CDR2 YYEEEE. After removal of 4 bases from V and 3 bases from J, the junction contained 7 bases not matched to a gene. There are 15 residues in the CDR3. The chain's CDR3 is CASSRTSIVYNEQFF. In DNA, the CDR3 is TGTGCCAGCAGCCGGACTAGTATTGTCTACAATGAGCAGTTCTTC.

The chain employs TRBV3-1 and TRBJ2-7; D call uncertain. This CDR3 comprises 13 residues. Germline lookup yields CDR1 LGHDT and CDR2 YNNKEL (reference sequence). The V end was cut by 5 bases, the J end by 5 bases, with 13 bases between. The CDR3 spells CASSSDATHEQYF. The CDR3 bases are TGTGCCAGCAGCTCGGACGCCACCCACGAGCAGTACTTC.

This clonotype was seen only a few times. The chain recombines TRBV6-2 or TRBV6-3 with TRBJ1-1; 7 bases line up with TRBD1. The CDR3 totals 12 residues. Germline assignment: CDR1 MNHEY and CDR2 SVGEGT. V shed 6 bases and J 6 bases; nucleotides not matched to a gene: 4. CDR3 in amino acids: CASRAGTAEAFF. CDR3 bases: TGTGCCAGCAGAGCCGGGACAGCTGAAGCTTTCTTT.

This clonotype was recorded many times. The V gene is TRBV15, the J gene TRBJ1-4; tentatively, D is TRBD1 (5 bases). In germline, CDR1 is LNHNV, CDR2 YYDKDF (reference sequence). The CDR3 extends over 17 amino acids. Trimming stripped 0 bases from V and 12 bases from J, with 23 bases between. The CDR3 region is CATSRDPGTAVMGELFF. The CDR3, as DNA: TGTGCCACCAGCAGAGATCCCGGGACGGCGGTTATGGGAGAACTGTTTTTT.

In this sample, this clonotype turned up many times. The gene calls are TRBV4-3 and TRBJ2-3; D may be TRBD2 (6 bases). CDR1 is LGHNA, CDR2 YSLEER, per germline. V lost 1 base, J lost 1 base, and 9 bases lay in between. The CDR3 length is 15 residues. The CDR3 nucleotides read TGCGCCAGCAGCCAAGGGGAGGCTCGCACAGATACGCAGTATTTT. Protein product: CASSQGEARTDTQYF.

This clonotype was recorded at least ten times. The chain carries TRBV12-3 or TRBV12-4 and TRBJ2-3; TRBD1 is a possible D gene (5 bases). Between the trimmed V and J ends, which lost 8 bases and 4 bases, there was a span of 13 bases. The CDR3 runs 13 residues. This CDR3 reads CASGRGSADTQYF. The CDR3 nucleotides read TGTGCCAGCGGAAGGGGATCGGCAGATACGCAGTATTTT.

This clonotype was seen at least ten times. The chain has TRBV9 and TRBJ1-2, with 8 bases aligning to TRBD1. This CDR3 has 13 amino acids. The V segment lost 3 bases and the J segment 9 bases; nucleotides outside the gene matches: 7. Per the germline V gene, CDR1 is SGDLS and CDR2 is YYNGEE. The CDR3 here is CASSGGQGVSYTF. The CDR3 DNA is TGTGCCAGCAGCGGAGGACAGGGAGTCAGCTACACCTTC.

This clonotype was observed many times. In DNA form, the CDR3 reads TGCGCCAGCAGCTCCCAGGGCGTGAACACTGAAGCTTTCTTT. It is translated as CASSSQGVNTEAFF. The rearrangement joins TRBV5-1 to TRBJ1-1; maybe TRBD1 (5 bases). With 3 bases removed from V and 0 bases from J, the gap between germline ends came to 9 bases. CDR3 length equals 14 residues. CDR1 SGHRS and CDR2 YFSETQ come from the germline V gene.

In this sample, this clonotype turned up many times. CDR3 sequence reads: CASSLAESSNTQYF. The CDR3 region has the DNA TGTGCCAGCAGCTTAGCGGAGAGTTCAAATACGCAGTATTTT. J is TRBJ2-3 and V is TRBV7-9; D not resolved. This CDR3 contains 14 residues. V dropped 0 bases and J dropped 7 bases, with 11 bases sitting between them. CDR1 SEHNR and CDR2 FQNEAQ come from the germline V gene (reference sequence).

Ten or more counts support this clonotype. V and J are TRBV29-1 and TRBJ2-1; a weak D match, TRBD2 (8 bases). V shed 7 bases and J shed 1 base, with 26 bases lying between them. The CDR3 contains 18 residues. In germline, CDR1 is SQVTM, CDR2 ANQGSEA. In DNA, the CDR3 is TGCAGCGCTTTCTTGAGGAGCGGGAGACAGGGATCCTACAATGAGCAGTTCTTC. Translation: CSAFLRSGRQGSYNEQFF.

V gene TRBV20-1 combines with J gene TRBJ2-2; D is possibly TRBD1 or TRBD2 (6 bases each). Trimming removed 6 bases at V and 6 bases at J, with 20 bases between. Germline V gene sequence: CDR1 DFQATT, CDR2 SNEGSKA (reference sequence). This CDR3 spans 15 amino acids. The CDR3 sequence is CSAINVGGKAGELFF. For the CDR3, the DNA is TGCAGTGCCATAAACGTAGGGGGGAAGGCCGGGGAGCTGTTTTTT.

This clonotype was recorded a few times. The chain uses TRBV20-1 and TRBJ1-2, with D possibly matching TRBD1 (6 bases). The germline V gene encodes CDR1 DFQATT and CDR2 SNEGSKA (reference sequence). V was trimmed by 6 bases and J by 4 bases, leaving 15 bases between them. The CDR3 is made up of 13 amino acids. The CDR3 spells CSAVRGGFYGYTF. CDR3 bases: TGCAGTGCCGTAAGGGGGGGATTCTATGGCTACACCTTC.

This clonotype is categorized as medium-sized (0.01 to 0.1%). V is TRBV4-2 and J is TRBJ2-2; TRBD2 matches at 13 bases. Germline V gives CDR1 LGHNA, CDR2 YNFKEQ. This CDR3 has 17 residues. V lost 1 base to trimming and J lost 5 bases; unmatched junction nucleotides: 4. CDR3 nucleotides: TGTGCCAGCAGCCAAGGAGGGACTAGCGGGAAAACCGGGGAGCTGTTTTTT. It specifies CASSQGGTSGKTGELFF.

There are many counts of this clonotype. The chain uses TRBV12-3 or TRBV12-4 and TRBJ2-7; D is unclear. The CDR3 has 15 residues. The V and J ends lost 6 bases and 0 bases respectively, with 15 bases between them. CDR3 DNA sequence: TGTGCCAGCAGCCGAACGACAAGTAACTCCTACGAGCAGTACTTC. Encoded protein: CASSRTTSNSYEQYF.

This clonotype has only one observation. A far larger clone is a single base away, which makes a read error likely. This chain joins TRBV11-2 and TRBJ1-1; D perhaps matches TRBD1 (5 bases). CDR1 SGHAT and CDR2 FQNNGV come from the germline V gene. This CDR3 spans 13 amino acids. Written as DNA, the CDR3 is TGTGCCAGCAGCTTAGGGGGGAACACTGAAGCTTTATTT. Protein: CASSLGGNTEALF.

This clonotype was counted only a few times. The chain uses TRBV20-1 and TRBJ2-3; 10 bases agree with TRBD2. Germline V CDR1 and CDR2: DFQATT, SNEGSKA (reference sequence). The CDR3 contains 16 residues. The junction had 8 bases not matched to a gene; V was cut back by 2 bases and J by 3 bases. The CDR3 sequence is CSARLAGDRETDTQYF. As DNA, the CDR3 is TGCAGTGCTAGACTAGCGGGAGATCGAGAAACAGATACGCAGTATTTT.

The table lists this clonotype with many counts. The gene calls are TRBV12-3 or TRBV12-4 and TRBJ1-2, with D possibly being TRBD1 (6 bases). V gave up 8 bases and J gave up 7 bases, with 17 bases separating them. The CDR3 covers 13 residues. The CDR3: CASGIQGFGGYTF. The CDR3 nucleotides read TGTGCCAGCGGGATCCAGGGGTTCGGTGGCTACACCTTC.

This clonotype came up a few times. J is TRBJ2-3 and V is TRBV6-4, with 11 nucleotides matching TRBD2. The CDR3 contains 16 residues. V lost 5 bases and J lost 8; bases outside the gene matches: 12. CDR1 is MRHNA and CDR2 is SNTAGT in the germline V gene. CDR3 region: CASSPTSGAGGATQYF. The CDR3 coding sequence is TGTGCCAGCAGTCCGACTAGCGGGGCAGGAGGCGCTACGCAGTATTTT.

Many counts were recorded for this clonotype. The chain employs TRBV5-4 and TRBJ2-1, with a possible D match to TRBD2 (7 bases). In germline, CDR1 is SGHNT, CDR2 YYREEE (reference sequence). This CDR3 comprises 14 residues. V dropped 2 bases and J dropped 6 bases, with 12 bases sitting between them. CDR3 residues: CASSLGGAGNEQFF. CDR3 in DNA: TGTGCCAGCAGCTTAGGGGGGGCGGGCAATGAGCAGTTCTTC.

This clonotype was counted a few times. The chain carries TRBV28 and TRBJ1-1, with TRBD1 identical over 7 bases. The J segment lost 2 bases and the V segment lost 8 bases, leaving 5 bases of the junction unmatched. The CDR3 contains 13 residues. Germline V gene lookup returns CDR1 MDHEN and CDR2 SYDVKM. The DNA for the CDR3 is TGTGCCAGCGGACAGGCCGGAAACACTGAAGCTTTCTTT. Protein sequence: CASGQAGNTEAFF.

This clonotype was found a few times. The chain recombines TRBV12-3 or TRBV12-4 with TRBJ2-7; TRBD2 might be the D (6 bases). The CDR3 length is 11 residues. Deletions cut 5 bases from V and 7 bases from J, with 9 bases between. CDR3 protein: CASSPGLEQYF. The CDR3 nucleotides read TGTGCCAGCAGTCCCGGACTAGAGCAGTACTTC.